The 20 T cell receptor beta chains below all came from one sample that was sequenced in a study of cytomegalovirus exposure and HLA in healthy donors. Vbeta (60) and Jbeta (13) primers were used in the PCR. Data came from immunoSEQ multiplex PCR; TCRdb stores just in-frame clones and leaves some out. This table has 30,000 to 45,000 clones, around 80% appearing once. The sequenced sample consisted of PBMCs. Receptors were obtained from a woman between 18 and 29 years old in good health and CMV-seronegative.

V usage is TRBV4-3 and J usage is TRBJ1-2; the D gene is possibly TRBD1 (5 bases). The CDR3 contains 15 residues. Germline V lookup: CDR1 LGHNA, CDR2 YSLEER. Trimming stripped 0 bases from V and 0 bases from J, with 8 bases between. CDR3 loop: CASSQEVTANYGYTF. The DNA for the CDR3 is TGCGCCAGCAGCCAAGAAGTGACAGCTAACTATGGCTACACCTTC.

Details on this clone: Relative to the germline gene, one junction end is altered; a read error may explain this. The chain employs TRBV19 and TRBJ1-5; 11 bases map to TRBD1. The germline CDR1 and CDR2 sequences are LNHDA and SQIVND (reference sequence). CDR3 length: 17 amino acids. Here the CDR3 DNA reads TGTGCCAGTAACGATATGGGGACAGGGGGTAGAAACCAGCCCCAGAATTTT. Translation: CASNDMGTGGRNQPQNF. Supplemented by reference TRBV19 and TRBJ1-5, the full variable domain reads DGGITQSPKYLFRKEGQNVTLSCEQNLNHDAMYWYRQDPGQGLRLIYYSQIVNDFQKGDIAEGYSVSREKKESFPLTVTSAQKNPTAFYLCASNDMGTGGRNQPQNFGDGTRLSIL.

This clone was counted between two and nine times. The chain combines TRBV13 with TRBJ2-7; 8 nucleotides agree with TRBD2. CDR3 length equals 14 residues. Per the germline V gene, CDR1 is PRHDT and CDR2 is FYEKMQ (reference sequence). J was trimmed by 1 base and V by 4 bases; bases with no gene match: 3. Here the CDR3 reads CASSSRGGSYEQYF. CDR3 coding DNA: TGTGCCAGCAGCTCCCGGGGGGGGTCCTACGAGCAGTACTTC.

The CDR3 nucleotides are TGCGCCAGCACCCAAGCGGGAGGCGCAGAGACCCAGTACTTC. Its protein is CASTQAGGAETQYF. The J gene is TRBJ2-5, the V gene TRBV5-1, with TRBD2 matching over 9 bases. CDR1 is SGHRS and CDR2 is YFSETQ in the germline V gene. The length of the CDR3 is 14 residues. With V trimmed by 6 bases and J by 4 bases, 7 bases remained unmatched. The variable domain in full, with the rest retrieved from reference TRBV5-1 and TRBJ2-5, is KAGVTQTPRYLIKTRGQQVTLSCSPISGHRSVSWYQQTPGQGLQFLFEYFSETQRNKGNFPGRFSGRQFSNSRSEMNVSTLELGDSALYLCASTQAGGAETQYFGPGTRLLVL.

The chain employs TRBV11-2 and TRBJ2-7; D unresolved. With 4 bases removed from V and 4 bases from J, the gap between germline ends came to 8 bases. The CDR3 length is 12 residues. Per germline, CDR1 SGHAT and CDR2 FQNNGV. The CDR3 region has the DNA TGTGCCAGCAGCTCCCAGGCATACGAGCAGTACTTC. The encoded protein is CASSSQAYEQYF.

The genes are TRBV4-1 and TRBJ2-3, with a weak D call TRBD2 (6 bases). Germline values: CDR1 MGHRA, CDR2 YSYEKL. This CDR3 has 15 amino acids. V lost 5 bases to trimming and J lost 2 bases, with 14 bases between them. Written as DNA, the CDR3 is TGCGCCAGCAGCGAACGGGACTTCCTCACAGATACGCAGTATTTT. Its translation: CASSERDFLTDTQYF.

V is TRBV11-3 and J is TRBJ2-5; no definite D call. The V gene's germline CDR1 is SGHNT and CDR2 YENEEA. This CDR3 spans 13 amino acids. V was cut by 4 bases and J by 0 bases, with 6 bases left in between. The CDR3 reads CASSSSYQETQYF. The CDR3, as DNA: TGTGCCAGCAGCTCCTCGTACCAAGAGACCCAGTACTTC.

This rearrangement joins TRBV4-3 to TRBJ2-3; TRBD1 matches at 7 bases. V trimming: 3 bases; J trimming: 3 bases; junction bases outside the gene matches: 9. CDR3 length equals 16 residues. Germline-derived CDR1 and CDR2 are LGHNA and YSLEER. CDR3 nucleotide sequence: TGCGCCAGCAGCCAGGCGACAGGGACGGTAACAGATACGCAGTATTTT. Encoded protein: CASSQATGTVTDTQYF.

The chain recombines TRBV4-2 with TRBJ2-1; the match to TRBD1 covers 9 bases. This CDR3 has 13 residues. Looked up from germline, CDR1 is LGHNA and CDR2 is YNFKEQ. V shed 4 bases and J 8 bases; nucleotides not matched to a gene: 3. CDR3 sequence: CASSPGQGDEQFF. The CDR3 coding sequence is TGTGCCAGCAGCCCGGGACAGGGTGATGAGCAGTTCTTC.

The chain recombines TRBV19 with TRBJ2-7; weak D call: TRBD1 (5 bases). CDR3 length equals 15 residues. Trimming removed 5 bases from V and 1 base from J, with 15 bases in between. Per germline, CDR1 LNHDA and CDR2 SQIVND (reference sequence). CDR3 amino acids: CASSFDSQTSYEQYF. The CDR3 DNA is TGTGCCAGTAGTTTCGACAGCCAGACTTCCTACGAGCAGTACTTC.

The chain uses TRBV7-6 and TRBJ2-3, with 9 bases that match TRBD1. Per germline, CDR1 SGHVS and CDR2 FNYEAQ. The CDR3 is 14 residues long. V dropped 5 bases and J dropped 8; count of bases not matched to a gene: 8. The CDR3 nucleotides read TGTGCCAGCAGCCCCGGGACAGGGAGGGGTACGCAGTATTTT. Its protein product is CASSPGTGRGTQYF.

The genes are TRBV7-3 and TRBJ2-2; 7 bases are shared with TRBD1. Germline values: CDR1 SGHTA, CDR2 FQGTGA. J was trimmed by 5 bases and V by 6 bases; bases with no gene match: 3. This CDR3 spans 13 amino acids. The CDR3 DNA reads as TGTGCCAGCAGATCGACAGGGACCGGGGAGCTGTTTTTT. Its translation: CASRSTGTGELFF. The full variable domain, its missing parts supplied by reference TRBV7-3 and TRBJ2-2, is GAGVSQTPSNKVTEKGKYVELRCDPISGHTALYWYRQSLGQGPEFLIYFQGTGAADDSGLPNDRFFAVRPEGSVSTLKIQRTERGDSAVYLCASRSTGTGELFFGEGSRLTVL.

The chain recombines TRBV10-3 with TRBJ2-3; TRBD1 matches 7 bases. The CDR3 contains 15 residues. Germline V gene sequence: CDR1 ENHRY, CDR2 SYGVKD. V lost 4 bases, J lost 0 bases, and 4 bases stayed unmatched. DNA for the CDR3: TGTGCCATCAGTGCTGGACAGGCTAGCACAGATACGCAGTATTTT. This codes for CAISAGQASTDTQYF.

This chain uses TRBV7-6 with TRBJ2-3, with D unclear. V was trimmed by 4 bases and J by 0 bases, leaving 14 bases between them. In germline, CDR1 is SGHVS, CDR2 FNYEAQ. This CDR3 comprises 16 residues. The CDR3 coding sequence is TGTGCCAGCAGCTACCGAGGAGCCTTAAGCACAGATACGCAGTATTTT. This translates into CASSYRGALSTDTQYF. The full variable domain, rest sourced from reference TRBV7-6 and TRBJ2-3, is GAGVSQSPRYKVTKRGQDVALRCDPISGHVSLYWYRQALGQGPEFLTYFNYEAQQDKSGLPNDRFSAERPEGSISTLTIQRTEQRDSAMYRCASSYRGALSTDTQYFGPGTRLTVL.

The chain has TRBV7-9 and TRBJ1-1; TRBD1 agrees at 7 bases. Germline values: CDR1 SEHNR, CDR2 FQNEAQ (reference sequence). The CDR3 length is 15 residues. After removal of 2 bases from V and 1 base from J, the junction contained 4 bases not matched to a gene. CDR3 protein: CASSLNRGWNTEAFF. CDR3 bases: TGTGCCAGCAGCTTAAACAGGGGATGGAACACTGAAGCTTTCTTT.

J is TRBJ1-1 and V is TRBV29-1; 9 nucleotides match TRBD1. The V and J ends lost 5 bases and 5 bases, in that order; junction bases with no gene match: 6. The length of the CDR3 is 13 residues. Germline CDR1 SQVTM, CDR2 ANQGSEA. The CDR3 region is CSVPIGTGTEAFF. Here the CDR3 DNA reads TGCAGCGTTCCCATCGGGACAGGGACTGAAGCTTTCTTT.

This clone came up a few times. This CDR3 is CASSYMAGATNEKLFF. The CDR3, as DNA: TGTGCCAGCAGTTACATGGCAGGCGCGACTAATGAAAAACTGTTTTTT. The chain combines TRBV6-5 with TRBJ1-4; D is unresolved. The V end was cut by 2 bases, the J end by 2 bases, with 12 bases between. Per germline, CDR1 MNHEY and CDR2 SVGAGI. The CDR3 runs 16 residues.

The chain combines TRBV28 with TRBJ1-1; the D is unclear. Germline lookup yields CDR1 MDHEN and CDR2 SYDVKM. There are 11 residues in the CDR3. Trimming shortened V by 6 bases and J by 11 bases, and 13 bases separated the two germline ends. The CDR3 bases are TGTGCCAGCAGGGTACAGAACTGGGCTTTCTTT. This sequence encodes CASRVQNWAFF.

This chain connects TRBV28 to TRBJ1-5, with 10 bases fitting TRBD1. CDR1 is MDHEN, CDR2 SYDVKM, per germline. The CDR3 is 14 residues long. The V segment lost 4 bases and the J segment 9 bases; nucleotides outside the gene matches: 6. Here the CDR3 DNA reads TGTGCCAGCAGTTCGCCGGACAGGGGGTGGCCCCAGCATTTT. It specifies CASSSPDRGWPQHF.

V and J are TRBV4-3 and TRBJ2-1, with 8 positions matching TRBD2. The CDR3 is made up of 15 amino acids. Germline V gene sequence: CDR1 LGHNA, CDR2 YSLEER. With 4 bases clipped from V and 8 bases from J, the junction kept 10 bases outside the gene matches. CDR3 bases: TGCGCCAGCAGCCGATCCGGGACTAGGGGGGATGAGCAGTTCTTC. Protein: CASSRSGTRGDEQFF.